The entry below describes one T cell receptor (beta chain). Its specific antigen is unknown. The sample holds no much larger clone one base away, and base qualities are not on file. This sample was taken from a study of T-cell memory formation after mild COVID-19 (dated by TCRdb to about 2021). Concerning the study at large: TCR sequence clusters from the two donors were largely donor specific. T-cell clones expanding and contracting after mild COVID-19 in a couple of donors were tracked by longitudinal TCRalpha and TCRbeta repertoire sequencing. Two young, previously healthy adult volunteers, one female and one male, were included in the cohort.

Relative to germline, V is 0 bases shorter and J is 0 bases shorter, with 12 bases between their ends. Counted from cysteine to phenylalanine, this CDR3 has 17 amino acids. The DNA shown is the 51-base CDR3, in frame from base 1. From a lookup of the germline V gene, CDR1 and CDR2 are LGHNA and YSLEER. The study at large found these results: The study covered only a couple of mild cases, and larger cohorts including severe cases with pre-infection samples were considered necessary. The detection of some responding clones in pre-infection memory suggests that pre-existing cross-reactive memory T cells joined the SARS-CoV-2 response. From day 15 to 85, contracting clones showed balanced CD4/CD8 phenotypes, whereas a second wave of clones that expanded from day 15 to 37 leaned towards CD4+. SARS-CoV-2 specificity of the second-wave clones peaking on day 37 was not confirmed. Contracting CD4+ clones were located mainly in the CM and EM memory subsets, whereas CD8+ clones were found to be enriched in EMRA.

Ficoll-Paque density gradient centrifugation was used to isolate PBMCs. Sequencing relied on an Illumina NovaSeq 6000. cDNA libraries for TCRalpha and TCRbeta were prepared by 5'RACE using constant-segment primers, with sample barcodes and unique molecular identifiers added. Trizol reagent was used to extract RNA from every sample. Amplification of the libraries took two PCR steps, and the second step added a second sample barcode plus Illumina TruSeq adapters. Libraries were sequenced on an Illumina NovaSeq with 2 x 150 bp paired-end reads. The authors processed their data as follows. Demultiplexing of reads and collapsing into UMI-guided consensus sequences were performed with migec v1.2.7. Using mixcr v2.1.11, UMI consensuses were aligned to TRA and TRB V and J templates and then assembled into clonotypes. A clonotype was counted as expanded or contracted only when both edgeR and NoisET called the clonotype significant, with the noise models trained on biological replicates. For edgeR calls, the cutoffs were a false discovery rate-adjusted p below 0.01 and a log2 fold-change threshold of 1. As an exploratory analysis of dynamics, max-normalized trajectories of the 1000 most abundant clonotypes were examined by PCA with hierarchical clustering. The CD4 or CD8 phenotype of responding clones was assigned using the separately sequenced CD4+ and CD8+ repertoires. The public reads were run again by TCRdb, first through fastp at Q25 and then through MiXCR, and only productive beta chains were kept. CDR3 protein sequences are deduplicated, and each keeps its most common genes and DNA. TCRdb assigned the V and J calls; the authors' analysis was not used. Present in this sample are some 200,000 distinct CDR3 sequences, over 9% of which were seen just once. The biggest ten clones account for 3% to 4% of the sample.

What was sequenced was PBMCs or a T cell subset sorted from them (not recorded which). This chain joins TRBV4-3 to TRBJ2-1, with a tentative D call of TRBD1 or TRBD2, each matching 5 bases. The clonotype comes from a man between 18 and 35 years old who had mild COVID-19 (a few samples of this study predate the infection). The sample titles of this study are shuffled in the database, so cell type and time point are left out; the donor was told from shared clones. This receptor carries the CDR3 CASSQDFAGSSYNEQFF. The DNA is as follows: TGCGCCAGCAGCCAAGATTTCGCAGGGAGCTCCTACAATGAGCAGTTCTTC.